The 24 T cell receptor beta chains below all came from one sample that was sequenced in a study of blood T cell repertoires in COVID-19. Sequencing used immunoSEQ multiplex PCR; TCRdb keeps in-frame clones, though not all of them. The sample includes hundreds of thousands of clones, approximately 90% of them seen just once. Source material: PBMCs or T cells enriched from blood (not recorded which). Source of these receptors: a woman aged 18-29 years who had been exposed to COVID-19.

J is TRBJ2-3 and V is TRBV11-3; a weak D match, TRBD2 (5 bases). Trimming pared 5 bases from V and 6 bases from J, leaving 12 bases between. The length of the CDR3 is 13 residues. The germline CDR1 and CDR2 sequences are SGHNT and YENEEA. The CDR3 DNA follows: TGTGCCAGCAGCCCGAGAGGGCAGGATACGCAGTATTTT. Translating it yields CASSPRGQDTQYF. Full variable domain (outside the CDR3, taken from reference TRBV11-3 and TRBJ2-3): EAGVVQSPRYKIIEKKQPVAFWCNPISGHNTLYWYLQNLGQGPELLIRYENEEAVDDSQLPKDRFSAERLKGVDSTLKIQPAELGDSAVYLCASSPRGQDTQYFGPGTRLTVL.

The chain links TRBV10-1 to TRBJ1-2; no clear D gene. This CDR3 is built from 13 residues. Germline V gives CDR1 WNHNN, CDR2 SYGVQD (reference sequence). The V end lost 0 bases, the J end lost 8 bases, and 10 bases lay between the germline ends. The CDR3 reads CASSESEGFGYTF. CDR3 nucleotides: TGCGCCAGCAGTGAGTCGGAGGGATTCGGCTACACCTTC.

V and J are TRBV28 and TRBJ1-6, with D possibly TRBD1 on 5 matching bases. Germline-derived CDR1 and CDR2 are MDHEN and SYDVKM. This CDR3 has 19 amino acids. Trimming shortened V by 1 base and J by 0 bases, and 16 bases separated the two germline ends. The CDR3 spells CASSLSGWRGSSYNSPLHF. CDR3 DNA sequence: TGTGCCAGCAGTTTATCAGGGTGGAGGGGTAGCTCCTATAATTCACCCCTCCACTTT. Looking up the rest from reference TRBV28 and TRBJ1-6 gives the full variable domain: DVKVTQSSRYLVKRTGEKVFLECVQDMDHENMFWYRQDPGLGLRLIYFSYDVKMKEKGDIPEGYSVSREKKERFSLILESASTNQTSMYLCASSLSGWRGSSYNSPLHFGNGTRLTVT.

The gene calls are TRBV4-1 and TRBJ2-7; no definite D call. The length of the CDR3 is 15 residues. The V gene's germline CDR1 is MGHRA and CDR2 YSYEKL. V was trimmed by 0 bases and J by 2 bases, leaving 11 bases between them. The CDR3 loop is CASSQDMLVPYEQYF. CDR3 nucleotide sequence: TGCGCCAGCAGCCAAGATATGCTAGTACCCTACGAGCAGTACTTC.

The CDR3 loop is CASSFNSGFYEQYF. The CDR3 region has the DNA TGTGCCAGCAGTTTTAATAGCGGGTTCTACGAGCAGTACTTC. The rearrangement links TRBV27 to TRBJ2-7; 7 bases agree with TRBD2. This CDR3 has 14 residues. Trimming cost V 3 bases and J 3 bases; bases outside gene matches: 5. CDR1 and CDR2 (germline): MNHEY, SMNVEV (reference sequence).

V is TRBV21-1 and J is TRBJ1-2; TRBD1 was called by the table and not checked on the DNA. TRBV21-1 is an annotated pseudogene. CDR3 size: 17 residues. The CDR3 spells CASSCVTGKIFGYGYTF. The CDR3 DNA follows: TGTGCCAGCAGCTGTGTCACAGGGAAGATCTTCGGCTATGGCTACACCTTC.

This clone was recorded once. The chain couples TRBV7-3 to TRBJ1-1; D remains ambiguous. The V gene lost 5 bases and the J gene lost 0 bases, with 7 bases spanning the gap. Germline CDR1 is SGHTA and CDR2 is FQGTGA. The CDR3 has 13 amino acids. As DNA, the CDR3 is TGTGCCAGCAGCCCGGGGATGAACACTGAAGCTTTCTTT. It specifies CASSPGMNTEAFF. Drawing the rest from reference TRBV7-3 and TRBJ1-1, the complete variable domain is GAGVSQTPSNKVTEKGKYVELRCDPISGHTALYWYRQSLGQGPEFLIYFQGTGAADDSGLPNDRFFAVRPEGSVSTLKIQRTERGDSAVYLCASSPGMNTEAFFGQGTRLTVV.

This clone turned up a few times. The rearrangement uses TRBV9 and TRBJ2-7; 7 nucleotides line up with TRBD2. Germline loops: CDR1 SGDLS, CDR2 YYNGEE. The CDR3 loop spans 15 amino acids. After removal of 0 bases from V and 2 bases from J, the junction contained 5 bases not matched to a gene. The CDR3 loop is CASSVGEGYTYEQYF. In DNA, the CDR3 is TGTGCCAGCAGCGTAGGGGAGGGGTACACCTACGAGCAGTACTTC. Variable domain in full (rest from reference TRBV9 and TRBJ2-7): DSGVTQTPKHLITATGQRVTLRCSPRSGDLSVYWYQQSLDQGLQFLIQYYNGEERAKGNILERFSAQQFPDLHSELNLSSLELGDSALYFCASSVGEGYTYEQYFGPGTRLTVT.

The rearrangement links TRBV5-4 to TRBJ1-5; 12 bases are a match to TRBD1. The CDR3 spans 17 residues. The germline gives CDR1 SGHNT, CDR2 YYREEE (reference sequence). The V and J ends lost 3 bases and 2 bases, in that order; junction bases with no gene match: 6. CDR3 DNA sequence: TGTGCCAGCAGCTACGGGACAGGGGGCGCGGGCAATCAGCCCCAGCATTTT. Its translation: CASSYGTGGAGNQPQHF.

CDR3 nucleotide sequence: TGTGCCAGCAGCAGTGTGGGAGGCTATGGCTACACCTTC. Residues: CASSSVGGYGYTF. The genes are TRBV28 and TRBJ1-2; D not resolved. CDR3 length: 13 residues. The germline CDR1 and CDR2 sequences are MDHEN and SYDVKM. The germline V and J ends were trimmed by 6 bases and 4 bases, with 12 bases remaining between them.

In this sample, this clone turned up once. Other DNA sequences within the sample encode an identical CDR3. The chain carries TRBV28 and TRBJ2-7, with a possible D match to TRBD2 (6 bases). Germline V CDR1 and CDR2: MDHEN, SYDVKM. V dropped 3 bases and J dropped 6 bases, with 6 bases sitting between them. The CDR3 covers 11 residues. In nucleotides, the CDR3 is TGTGCCAGCAGTTTGGGGGGCGAGCAGTACTTC. Translation gives CASSLGGEQYF.

The CDR3: CASSTRDRVMDSPLHF. CDR3 sequence (DNA): TGTGCCAGTAGTACCCGGGACAGGGTTATGGATTCACCCCTCCACTTT. V usage is TRBV19 and J usage is TRBJ1-6; 9 nucleotides line up with TRBD1. The CDR3 totals 16 residues. J lost 8 bases, V lost 4 bases, and 9 bases had no gene match. Germline loops: CDR1 LNHDA, CDR2 SQIVND (reference sequence).

This clone came up a few times. This chain uses TRBV6-5 with TRBJ1-5; unclear D gene. V gave up 0 bases and J gave up 0 bases, with 6 bases separating them. The CDR3 covers 15 residues. The germline V gene encodes CDR1 MNHEY and CDR2 SVGAGI. The CDR3 bases are TGTGCCAGCAGTTACTCGGCTTATAGCAATCAGCCCCAGCATTTT. Translation: CASSYSAYSNQPQHF.

J is TRBJ2-2 and V is TRBV28; TRBD1 agrees at 7 bases. The CDR3 sequence is 15 residues long. The J segment lost 0 bases and the V segment lost 6 bases, leaving 4 bases of the junction unmatched. Looked up from germline, CDR1 is MDHEN and CDR2 is SYDVKM. The CDR3 spells CASRRDSANTGELFF. In nucleotides, the CDR3 is TGTGCCAGCAGACGGGACAGTGCGAACACCGGGGAGCTGTTTTTT.

J is TRBJ2-1 and V is TRBV4-2; 8 bases line up with TRBD2. With V trimmed by 0 bases and J by 9 bases, 10 bases remained unmatched. Germline assignment: CDR1 LGHNA and CDR2 YNFKEQ. The CDR3 runs 16 residues. The CDR3 loop is CASSQDAGAGVGEQFF. The CDR3 DNA is TGTGCCAGCAGCCAAGATGCCGGAGCGGGAGTTGGTGAGCAGTTCTTC.

This clone has only one observation. The chain recombines TRBV4-2 with TRBJ2-1; 12 bases fit TRBD2. J was trimmed by 6 bases and V by 4 bases; bases with no gene match: 10. Germline V CDR1 and CDR2: LGHNA, YNFKEQ. This CDR3 contains 17 residues. The CDR3 reads CASSPTLAGGGGNEQFF. Here the CDR3 DNA reads TGTGCCAGCAGCCCTACACTAGCGGGAGGAGGGGGCAATGAGCAGTTCTTC.

As DNA, the CDR3 is TGTGCCAGCAGTTTCCAGGTCCAAGAGACCCAGTACTTC. Protein: CASSFQVQETQYF. The chain uses TRBV27 and TRBJ2-5; D gene unclear. Trimming took 3 bases from V and 1 from J, leaving 6 bases between them. Germline V lookup: CDR1 MNHEY, CDR2 SMNVEV (reference sequence). The CDR3 extends over 13 amino acids.

This chain joins TRBV6-2 or TRBV6-3 and TRBJ1-2, with D tentatively TRBD1 (6 bases). The CDR3 has 14 amino acids. Trimming stripped 6 bases from V and 3 bases from J, with 14 bases between. Germline lookup yields CDR1 MNHEY and CDR2 SVGEGT. CDR3 nucleotides: TGTGCCAGCAGCCCGACAGGATGGGACTATGGCTACACCTTC. Its translation is CASSPTGWDYGYTF.

The V and J genes are TRBV18 and TRBJ2-5, with TRBD1 matching 9 bases. The V gene's germline CDR1 is KGHSH and CDR2 LQKENI. V shed 3 bases and J 0 bases; nucleotides not matched to a gene: 11. This CDR3 spans 18 amino acids. CDR3 protein: CASSPTNTGGRYQETQYF. The CDR3 DNA is TGTGCCAGCTCACCGACCAATACAGGGGGCAGATACCAAGAGACCCAGTACTTC.

A single count supports this clone. This rearrangement joins TRBV6-5 to TRBJ2-7, with TRBD1 matching 9 bases. J lost 3 bases, V lost 6 bases, and 3 bases had no gene match. Germline V CDR1 and CDR2: MNHEY, SVGAGI. This CDR3 comprises 13 residues. DNA of the CDR3: TGTGCCAGCAGCACAGGGGGCGGCTACGAGCAGTACTTC. It yields the protein CASSTGGGYEQYF.

V and J are TRBV6-5 and TRBJ2-4; 10 bases match TRBD2. The CDR3 is made up of 15 amino acids. Germline values: CDR1 MNHEY, CDR2 SVGAGI. V lost 6 bases, J lost 8 bases, and 10 bases stayed unmatched. CDR3 loop: CASRTGLAETDIQYF. CDR3 nucleotide sequence: TGTGCCAGCAGAACCGGACTAGCGGAGACGGACATTCAGTACTTC.

J is TRBJ1-4 and V is TRBV28, with D maybe TRBD1 (6 bases). CDR3 length equals 14 residues. V lost 3 bases, J lost 8 bases, and 13 bases lay in between. Germline-derived CDR1 and CDR2 are MDHEN and SYDVKM. The CDR3 sequence: CASSLSGVDEKLFF. In DNA form, the CDR3 reads TGTGCCAGCAGTTTGTCAGGGGTAGACGAAAAACTGTTTTTT.

The chain carries TRBV6-5 and TRBJ1-2; weak D call: TRBD1 (5 bases). The CDR3 sequence is 15 residues long. CDR1 is MNHEY and CDR2 is SVGAGI in the germline V gene. The ends were cut back, 8 bases at V and 3 bases at J, with 19 bases in the middle. CDR3 nucleotides: TGTGCCAGCCGGCGGGGGGGGAGAGGTGACTATGGCTACACCTTC. This gives the protein CASRRGGRGDYGYTF.

The table lists this clone with a count of one. The chain uses TRBV28 and TRBJ1-1; TRBD1 might be the D (6 bases). Germline V gene sequence: CDR1 MDHEN, CDR2 SYDVKM. The CDR3 has 12 amino acids. Trimming cost V 6 bases and J 5 bases, with 10 bases left between them. The CDR3 DNA reads as TGTGCCAGCAGGTGGGACACAACTGAAGCTTTCTTT. It translates to CASRWDTTEAFF.